This TCR beta chain appears in the sequencing data of a study of blood T cell repertoires in COVID-19. Study in general: The United States, Italy and Spain provided the acute and convalescent COVID-19 samples. PBMCs, B-cell-depleted T cells, or T cells provided the cDNA or gDNA that made up the material.

In the study's own analysis: Reference gene primers were amplified, and this amplification served to estimate nucleated cell counts. Generated by immunoSEQ multiplex PCR, the TCRdb table keeps only in-frame clones and is missing some. V, J and clone size derive from that table, while D and trimming were established from the DNA sequence. The sample contains 310,000 or so clones, approximately 84% of which appear only once. The ends were cut back, 3 bases at V and 7 bases at J, with 21 bases in the middle. Germline V gene sequence: CDR1 LNHNV, CDR2 YYDKDF (reference sequence). CDR3 length equals 16 residues.

This sequence was found in a woman in her 30s who had recovered from COVID-19. J is TRBJ1-2 and V is TRBV15, with a tentative D call TRBD1 (6 bases). Sequencing was performed on peripheral blood. CDR3 loop: CATSRIPPGHISGYTF. The CDR3 DNA follows: TGTGCCACCAGCAGGATCCCCCCGGGACACATAAGTGGCTACACCTTC.